This is a list of T cell receptor beta chains from one sample in a study of Ad26.COV2.S vaccination and SARS-CoV-2 variants. Profiled with immunoSEQ multiplex PCR; TCRdb holds only in-frame clones, not every one. The table has 510,000 or so clones, around 85% seen once. The sequenced sample was peripheral blood, obtained in a trial of Ad26.COV2.S vaccine versus placebo. Every receptor here comes from a person between 18 and 60 years old who received the Ad26.COV2.S COVID-19 vaccine or a placebo. CDR3s include the opening cysteine and the closing phenylalanine or tryptophan. The D gene is left open where the match is weak. Clone size is shown for a subset of rows, as once, few, many or a class of expanded clone.

V	size	J	D	CDR3	DNA
TRBV9	once	TRBJ2-7	NA	CASGNRYEQYF	TGTGCCAGCGGGAACAGATACGAGCAGTACTTC
TRBV7-9	NA	TRBJ1-4	NA	CASSLRTEKLFF	TGTGCCAGCAGCTTAAGGACCGAAAAACTGTTTTTT
TRBV7-8	NA	TRBJ2-7	NA	CASPEAELSYEQYF	TGTGCCAGTCCAGAGGCCGAACTCTCCTACGAGCAGTACTTC
TRBV4-1	NA	TRBJ1-1	NA	CASSQSGGNTEAFF	TGCGCCAGCAGCCAATCGGGGGGGAACACTGAAGCTTTCTTT
TRBV7-2	NA	TRBJ1-5	NA	CASSLEEGSAWHF	TGTGCCAGCAGCTTAGAGGAGGGCTCGGCTTGGCATTTT
TRBV7-2	NA	TRBJ2-3	NA	CASSFRRFPDTQYF	TGTGCCAGCAGCTTCCGGAGGTTTCCAGATACGCAGTATTTT
TRBV29-1	NA	TRBJ2-3	NA	CSVVRGVGTDTQYF	TGCAGCGTTGTTCGGGGCGTGGGCACAGATACGCAGTATTTT
TRBV25-1	NA	TRBJ1-1	TRBD1	CASSLTGMNTEAFF	TGTGCCAGCAGCTTGACAGGGATGAACACTGAAGCTTTCTTT
TRBV5-1	NA	TRBJ1-1	TRBD1	CASSEGQGLNTEAFF	TGCGCCAGCAGCGAGGGACAGGGGCTGAACACTGAAGCTTTCTTT
TRBV9	NA	TRBJ1-4	TRBD1	CASSVGTGGEKLFF	TGTGCCAGCAGCGTAGGGACAGGGGGAGAAAAACTGTTTTTT
TRBV9	NA	TRBJ2-3	NA	CASSMDTDTQYF	TGTGCCAGCAGCATGGACACAGATACGCAGTATTTT
TRBV27	NA	TRBJ2-7	NA	CASSQGVVANEQYF	TGTGCCAGCAGTCAAGGGGTGGTGGCTAACGAGCAGTACTTC
TRBV11-2	NA	TRBJ2-1	NA	CASSYGVISEQFF	TGTGCCAGCAGCTACGGGGTGATTAGTGAGCAGTTCTTC
TRBV29-1	NA	TRBJ1-5	NA	CSVAKGSDQPQHF	TGCAGCGTTGCGAAGGGATCAGATCAGCCCCAGCATTTT
TRBV6-4	NA	TRBJ1-2	NA	CASGYEQPDF	TGTGCCAGCGGGTATGAACAACCTGACTTC
TRBV2	once	TRBJ2-7	NA	CASQAASYEQYF	TGTGCCAGCCAAGCGGCTAGTTACGAGCAGTACTTC
TRBV29-1	NA	TRBJ2-7	NA	CSVGTGPSYEQYF	TGCAGCGTGGGTACGGGACCCTCCTACGAGCAGTACTTC
TRBV5-1	NA	TRBJ1-3	NA	CASSLNWDNGNTIYF	TGCGCCAGCAGCTTGAATTGGGATAACGGAAACACCATATATTTT
TRBV4-3	NA	TRBJ2-1	TRBD2	CASSQEGGSSYNEQFF	TGCGCCAGCAGCCAAGAGGGGGGGAGCTCCTACAATGAGCAGTTCTTC
TRBV28	NA	TRBJ2-7	TRBD1	CASSPNSGTGRDEQYF	TGTGCCAGCAGTCCCAATTCCGGGACAGGGAGGGACGAGCAGTACTTC
TRBV30	NA	TRBJ2-1	TRBD2	CAWSINAGVYNEQFF	TGTGCCTGGAGTATTAATGCGGGGGTATACAATGAGCAGTTCTTC
TRBV14	NA	TRBJ2-1	TRBD2	CASSPLNWGGPDNEQFF	TGTGCCAGCAGCCCTCTGAATTGGGGAGGGCCCGACAATGAGCAGTTCTTC
TRBV4-2	once	TRBJ2-1	TRBD2	CASSQGTSGGSEQFF	TGTGCCAGCAGCCAGGGGACTAGCGGAGGGTCTGAGCAGTTCTTC
TRBV11-2	once	TRBJ2-1	TRBD2	CASRLTGTRGAEQFF	TGTGCCAGCCGCCTAACCGGGACTAGAGGAGCTGAGCAGTTCTTC
TRBV12-3/TRBV12-4	NA	TRBJ1-1	NA	CASSFPSRGGAFF	TGTGCCAGCAGTTTCCCCAGCCGGGGCGGCGCTTTCTTT
TRBV19	NA	TRBJ1-3	NA	CASGPRSSGNTIYF	TGTGCCAGCGGACCCCGAAGCTCTGGAAACACCATATATTTT
TRBV20-1	NA	TRBJ1-5	TRBD1	CSASSDRDQPQHF	TGCAGTGCTAGTTCGGACAGGGATCAGCCCCAGCATTTT
TRBV15	NA	TRBJ2-7	NA	CATSQWDNEQYF	TGTGCCACCAGCCAGTGGGACAACGAGCAGTACTTC
TRBV9	NA	TRBJ2-1	NA	CASSPGGTGNEQFF	TGTGCCAGCAGCCCGGGCGGGACGGGGAATGAGCAGTTCTTC
TRBV2	NA	TRBJ2-7	TRBD1	CASARGYEQYF	TGTGCCAGCGCCAGGGGGTACGAGCAGTACTTC
TRBV7-8	NA	TRBJ2-1	TRBD2	CASRQASGPYNEQFF	TGTGCCAGCAGGCAGGCTAGCGGACCATACAATGAGCAGTTCTTC
TRBV7-3	NA	TRBJ2-1	TRBD2	CASSYGTSTYNEQFF	TGTGCCAGCAGCTATGGGACTAGCACTTACAATGAGCAGTTCTTC
TRBV2	NA	TRBJ2-3	TRBD2	CASSKERLAAGGTQYF	TGTGCCAGCAGTAAGGAAAGGCTAGCGGCAGGAGGTACGCAGTATTTT
TRBV11-2	NA	TRBJ2-5	NA	CASSFGPQETQYF	TGTGCCAGCAGCTTCGGGCCCCAAGAGACCCAGTACTTC
TRBV4-2	once	TRBJ1-2	TRBD1	CASSQAGQGDEGYTF	TGTGCCAGCAGCCAAGCGGGACAGGGGGATGAGGGCTACACCTTC
TRBV19	NA	TRBJ2-2	NA	CASGPGRNTGELFF	TGTGCCAGCGGACCGGGACGTAACACCGGGGAGCTGTTTTTT
TRBV28	NA	TRBJ1-5	NA	CASIFSGVGAYKNQPQHF	TGTGCCAGCATTTTTTCGGGAGTCGGGGCCTACAAAAATCAGCCCCAGCATTTT
TRBV5-8	NA	TRBJ2-1	NA	CASSLEQALYNEQFF	TGTGCCAGCAGCTTAGAACAGGCCCTCTACAATGAGCAGTTCTTC
TRBV7-3	few	TRBJ2-7	TRBD2	CASSLGLAGDEQYF	TGTGCCAGCAGCTTAGGATTGGCGGGAGACGAGCAGTACTTC
TRBV19	NA	TRBJ1-2	NA	CASSITVNNYGYTF	TGTGCCAGTAGTATCACAGTCAACAACTATGGCTACACCTTC
TRBV28	NA	TRBJ2-7	TRBD1	CASSLPAWGQGQVYEQYF	TGTGCCAGCAGTTTACCGGCCTGGGGACAGGGACAAGTCTACGAGCAGTACTTC
TRBV25-1	NA	TRBJ2-7	NA	CASRATGEGSYEQYF	TGTGCCAGCAGAGCAACGGGAGAGGGGAGCTACGAGCAGTACTTC
TRBV23-1	NA	TRBJ2-5	NA	CASHPRAEMLQETQYF	TGCGCCAGCCACCCCAGGGCAGAGATGTTACAAGAGACCCAGTACTTC
TRBV11-2	NA	TRBJ2-7	NA	CASSLDLWGSGEQYF	TGTGCCAGCAGCTTAGATCTTTGGGGATCCGGCGAGCAGTACTTC
TRBV7-9	NA	TRBJ1-3	NA	CASSPYPVNTIYF	TGTGCCAGCAGCCCGTATCCAGTAAACACCATATATTTT